Each of the 18 T cell receptor beta chains below was sequenced from the same sample in a study of OX40 agonist ivuxolimab in advanced cancers. Method: immunoSEQ multiplex PCR; TCRdb's copy keeps in-frame clones and lacks some. The sample shows under 85,000 clones, 86% of them seen only once. The source was CD4+ or CD8+ T cells sorted from blood, collected in a trial of the OX40 agonist ivuxolimab. The receptors come from an adult with an advanced solid tumor such as melanoma, head and neck, liver or kidney cancer.

The chain employs TRBV11-2 and TRBJ2-1; D might be TRBD1 or TRBD2, each matching 6 bases. Germline V gene data show CDR1 as SGHAT and CDR2 as FQNNGV. The ends were cut back, 6 bases at V and 6 bases at J, with 12 bases in the middle. The CDR3 totals 13 residues. The CDR3, as DNA: TGTGCCAGCAGGACGGGGGCGTCCAATGAGCAGTTCTTC. It translates to CASRTGASNEQFF.

The chain recombines TRBV30 with TRBJ1-6; 8 bases match TRBD1. The V segment lost 5 bases and the J segment 9 bases; nucleotides outside the gene matches: 9. This CDR3 has 14 residues. CDR1 is GTSNPN, CDR2 SVGIG, per germline (reference sequence). CDR3 sequence reads: CAWERTGWASPLHF. The CDR3 nucleotides are TGTGCCTGGGAGAGGACAGGGTGGGCTTCACCCCTCCACTTT.

The count of this clone is one. The chain combines TRBV6-5 with TRBJ2-2, with D perhaps given as TRBD1 or TRBD2 (5 bases each). Trimming left V 2 bases short and J 1 base short, with 5 bases between. CDR1 is MNHEY and CDR2 is SVGAGI in the germline V gene. CDR3 length equals 14 residues. The CDR3 here is CASSYGGNTGELFF. For the CDR3, the DNA is TGTGCCAGCAGTTACGGGGGGAACACCGGGGAGCTGTTTTTT.

The chain employs TRBV6-5 and TRBJ2-1; 7 positions match TRBD1. The V and J ends lost 5 bases and 10 bases, in that order; junction bases with no gene match: 8. This CDR3 spans 13 amino acids. The germline gives CDR1 MNHEY, CDR2 SVGAGI. The CDR3 is CASSKTGVGEQFF. The CDR3 bases are TGTGCCAGCAGTAAAACAGGGGTAGGAGAGCAGTTCTTC.

The chain links TRBV18 to TRBJ1-2, with a tentative D call TRBD1 (5 bases). In germline, CDR1 is KGHSH, CDR2 LQKENI. The CDR3 spans 14 residues. The V and J ends lost 3 bases and 3 bases respectively, with 11 bases between them. The CDR3 region has the DNA TGTGCCAGCTCACCGGGGGGGGACCACTATGGCTACACCTTC. Protein sequence: CASSPGGDHYGYTF.

J is TRBJ2-1 and V is TRBV9; a possible D gene is TRBD2 (6 bases). CDR3 length equals 15 residues. The ends were cut back, 4 bases at V and 1 base at J, with 12 bases in the middle. Germline values: CDR1 SGDLS, CDR2 YYNGEE. The DNA for the CDR3 is TGTGCCAGCAGCTTCCGGGACTGGTCCTACAATGAGCAGTTCTTC. It specifies CASSFRDWSYNEQFF.

The rearrangement links TRBV18 to TRBJ2-7, with no clear D. V dropped 2 bases and J dropped 6 bases, with 8 bases sitting between them. The germline V gene has CDR1 KGHSH and CDR2 LQKENI. This CDR3 is 12 amino acids long. The CDR3 is CASSPNAGEQYF. In nucleotides, the CDR3 is TGTGCCAGCTCACCAAACGCCGGCGAGCAGTACTTC.

J is TRBJ2-3 and V is TRBV5-4; no clear D. Trimming took off 0 bases at V and 0 bases at J, with 8 bases between the two ends. Per germline, CDR1 SGHNT and CDR2 YYREEE (reference sequence). The CDR3 spans 15 residues. The CDR3 DNA reads TGTGCCAGCAGCTTGGGGCGGAGAAGCACAGATACGCAGTATTTT. Encoded protein: CASSLGRRSTDTQYF.

The rearrangement links TRBV7-9 to TRBJ2-1; D may correspond to TRBD1 or TRBD2 (5 bases each). This CDR3 spans 15 amino acids. V lost 3 bases and J 1 base, leaving 10 bases between the germline ends. Germline V CDR1 and CDR2: SEHNR, FQNEAQ (reference sequence). The CDR3 coding sequence is TGTGCCAGCAGCTTGGTTGGGGGATCCTACAATGAGCAGTTCTTC. Protein: CASSLVGGSYNEQFF.

This rearrangement joins TRBV10-3 to TRBJ1-2; D not resolved. CDR1 ENHRY and CDR2 SYGVKD come from the germline V gene. V gave up 2 bases and J gave up 13 bases, with 14 bases separating them. The CDR3 runs to 12 residues. The DNA of the CDR3 is TGTGCCATCAGTGAGGATAGTCAGTTCGGCACCTTC. Its translation is CAISEDSQFGTF.

This sequence joins TRBV6-5 and TRBJ2-5; 8 bases are shared with TRBD2. Germline CDR1 is MNHEY and CDR2 is SVGAGI. The CDR3 has 15 amino acids. Trimming took 4 bases from V and 2 from J; bases not matched to a gene: 6. The CDR3 here is CASSSSLAEQETQYF. The CDR3, as DNA: TGTGCCAGCAGTTCCTCACTAGCGGAACAAGAGACCCAGTACTTC.

This chain links TRBV28 with TRBJ2-5, with a tentative D call TRBD2 (6 bases). The CDR3 length is 13 residues. In germline, CDR1 is MDHEN, CDR2 SYDVKM. V was pared by 1 base and J by 5 bases, with 8 bases between. The CDR3 bases are TGTGCCAGCAGTTTATTGGGACTGGAGACCCAGTACTTC. Translating gives CASSLLGLETQYF.

The gene calls are TRBV7-2 and TRBJ1-2; the match to TRBD1 covers 11 bases. The CDR3 contains 14 residues. Germline V CDR1 and CDR2: SGHTA, FQGNSA. V trimming: 5 bases; J trimming: 7 bases; junction bases outside the gene matches: 6. This chain's CDR3 is CASSLGQGGFGYTF. CDR3 nucleotides: TGTGCCAGCAGCCTGGGACAGGGGGGTTTTGGCTACACCTTC.

The chain is built from TRBV19 and TRBJ2-5; tentatively, D is TRBD1 (6 bases). V was clipped by 7 bases and J by 1 base, with 13 bases between them. Germline values: CDR1 LNHDA, CDR2 SQIVND (reference sequence). CDR3 length equals 14 residues. DNA of the CDR3: TGTGCCAGTAAGCCAACAGGGTTCCAAGAGACCCAGTACTTC. This encodes CASKPTGFQETQYF.

The V call is TRBV7-3, the J call TRBJ1-1; TRBD1 matches at 7 bases. The V gene's germline CDR1 is SGHTA and CDR2 FQGTGA. This CDR3 contains 15 residues. J gave up 3 bases and V 2 bases, and 6 bases lay outside the gene matches. The CDR3 spells CASSLRRQGYTEAFF. The CDR3 nucleotides are TGTGCCAGCAGCTTACGCCGACAGGGCTACACTGAAGCTTTCTTT. Full variable domain (rest looked up from reference TRBV7-3 and TRBJ1-1): GAGVSQTPSNKVTEKGKYVELRCDPISGHTALYWYRQSLGQGPEFLIYFQGTGAADDSGLPNDRFFAVRPEGSVSTLKIQRTERGDSAVYLCASSLRRQGYTEAFFGQGTRLTVV.

V and J are TRBV11-2 and TRBJ2-1; tentative D call: TRBD2 (6 bases). The V and J ends lost 0 bases and 6 bases respectively, with 12 bases between them. Germline V CDR1 and CDR2: SGHAT, FQNNGV. The CDR3 runs to 15 residues. CDR3 amino acids: CASSLDSAGGNEQFF. DNA of the CDR3: TGTGCCAGCAGCTTAGATTCAGCGGGCGGCAATGAGCAGTTCTTC.

The count of this clone is one. The chain carries TRBV7-2 and TRBJ1-2, with D uncertain. With 2 bases removed from V and 3 bases from J, the gap between germline ends came to 7 bases. The CDR3 is 13 amino acids. Per the germline V gene, CDR1 is SGHTA and CDR2 is FQGNSA. CDR3 sequence reads: CASSLTGDYGYTF. CDR3 in DNA: TGTGCCAGCAGCTTAACCGGGGACTATGGCTACACCTTC.

This chain uses TRBV29-1 with TRBJ1-5; 7 bases agree with TRBD1. Trimming at V came to 4 bases and at J to 3 bases, leaving 12 bases not matched to a gene. The CDR3 is 16 amino acids. Per germline, CDR1 SQVTM and CDR2 ANQGSEA. The CDR3 region has the DNA TGCAGCGTTGTAGAGTCGGCAGGGGGGAACAATCAGCCCCAGCATTTT. This codes for CSVVESAGGNNQPQHF.